The 8 T cell receptor beta chains presented below share a single source sample, sequenced in a study of T-cell reconstitution after alpha-beta-depleted transplantation in children. General study points: T cells produced anew were the main source of T-cell counts and diversity one year after transplant.

Using unique molecular identifiers, the investigators prepared the TCRbeta library. MiXCR was run by TCRdb on the PCR reads, yielding one entry per CDR3 protein. The sample contains about 300,000 distinct CDR3 sequences, roughly 8.2% of which appear only once. These receptors lack a known antigen. Sequenced material: peripheral blood, taken 360 days after TCRalphabeta/CD19-depleted stem cell transplant. All receptors derive from a female patient aged 2-9 years who had a stem cell transplant for Fanconi anemia, so the T cells may come from the graft donor.

This clonotype occurred many times. The CDR3 is CSASPRANTDTQYF. CDR3 DNA: TGCAGTGCTAGTCCCAGGGCGAACACAGATACGCAGTATTTT. The V gene is TRBV20-1, the J gene TRBJ2-3, with D possibly TRBD1 on 5 matching bases. Germline assignment: CDR1 DFQATT and CDR2 SNEGSKA (reference sequence). The CDR3 is 14 residues long. Trimming removed 3 bases at V and 2 bases at J, with 12 bases between.

The rearrangement uses TRBV3-1 and TRBJ2-7, with 7 positions matching TRBD2. Germline V gene lookup returns CDR1 LGHDT and CDR2 YNNKEL (reference sequence). The trim removed 4 bases at V and 3 bases at J, leaving 0 bases unmatched. The CDR3 extends over 12 amino acids. The CDR3 sequence is CASSRDYYEQYF. CDR3 sequence (DNA): TGTGCCAGCAGCCGGGACTACTACGAGCAGTACTTC.

The table lists this clonotype with many counts. CDR3 nucleotide sequence: TGTGCCAGCAGTCCGCTAACCCCCGGGGCCATTTACGAGCAGTACGTC. Its translation is CASSPLTPGAIYEQYV. The chain carries TRBV28 and TRBJ2-7; TRBD1 or TRBD2 may be the D gene (5 bases each). Germline V gives CDR1 MDHEN, CDR2 SYDVKM. This CDR3 region has 16 residues. V gave up 5 bases and J gave up 4 bases, with 21 bases separating them.

This clonotype was detected ten times or more. This CDR3 is CSVPGTWGATGELFF. The CDR3 DNA reads as TGCAGCGTTCCGGGGACATGGGGAGCCACCGGGGAGCTGTTTTTT. V gene TRBV29-1 combines with J gene TRBJ2-2; a possible D gene is TRBD1 (6 bases). The germline gives CDR1 SQVTM, CDR2 ANQGSEA. This CDR3 contains 15 residues. V dropped 5 bases and J dropped 4 bases, with 17 bases sitting between them.

This clonotype was seen only a few times. This chain joins TRBV3-1 and TRBJ2-3; D is perhaps TRBD1 or TRBD2 (5 bases each). The CDR3 is 17 amino acids. The germline V and J ends were trimmed by 4 bases and 0 bases, with 17 bases remaining between them. CDR1 is LGHDT and CDR2 is YNNKEL in the germline V gene (reference sequence). This chain's CDR3 is CASSPHVPGASTDTQYF. DNA of the CDR3: TGTGCCAGCAGCCCTCATGTCCCCGGGGCGAGCACAGATACGCAGTATTTT.

The sample holds many counts of this clonotype. The rearrangement links TRBV6-2 or TRBV6-3 to TRBJ2-1; TRBD2 agrees at 7 bases. Losses at the gene ends were 0 bases for V and 5 bases for J; bases not matched to a gene: 7. This CDR3 contains 16 residues. From germline, CDR1 is MNHEY and CDR2 SVGEGT. CDR3 sequence: CASSYSREGPNNEQFF. CDR3 coding DNA: TGTGCCAGCAGTTACTCAAGGGAGGGTCCTAACAATGAGCAGTTCTTC.

This clonotype occurred a few times. V gene TRBV7-8 combines with J gene TRBJ1-4; D is unclear. The V end lost 0 bases, the J end lost 8 bases, and 16 bases lay between the germline ends. This CDR3 spans 16 amino acids. CDR1 SGHVS and CDR2 FQNEAQ come from the germline V gene. Here the CDR3 reads CASSLARAQRGEKLFF. The CDR3 bases are TGTGCCAGCAGCTTAGCGCGGGCTCAACGAGGAGAAAAACTGTTTTTT.

This clonotype appeared many times. The chain couples TRBV12-3 or TRBV12-4 to TRBJ2-7; 7 bases agree with TRBD2. The ends lost 5 bases at V and 0 bases at J; junction bases unmatched: 7. The CDR3 is 15 residues long. CDR3 sequence reads: CASSLGGPGSYEQYF. CDR3 nucleotides: TGTGCCAGCAGTCTGGGAGGGCCGGGCTCCTACGAGCAGTACTTC.